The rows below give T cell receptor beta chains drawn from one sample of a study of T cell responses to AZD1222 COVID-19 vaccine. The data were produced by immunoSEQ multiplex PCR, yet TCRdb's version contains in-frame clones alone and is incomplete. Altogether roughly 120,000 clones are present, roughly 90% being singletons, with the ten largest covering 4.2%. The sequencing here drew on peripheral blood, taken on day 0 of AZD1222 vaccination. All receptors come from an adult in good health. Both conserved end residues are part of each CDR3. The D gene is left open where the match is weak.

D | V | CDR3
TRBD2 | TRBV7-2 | CASSRTSGRAETGELFF
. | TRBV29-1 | CSVGRHDRETQYF
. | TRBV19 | CASKDRRNTIYF
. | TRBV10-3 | CAISEGGIPSEKLFF
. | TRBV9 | CASSGGGSNQPQHF
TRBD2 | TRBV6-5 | CASSYSSSGGLREQYF
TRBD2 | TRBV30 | CACTTSGRTDTQYF
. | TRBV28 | CASSLEQDANYGYTF
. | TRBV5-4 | CASSLDNYGYTF
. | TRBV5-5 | CASSSFNRVDEQYF
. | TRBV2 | CASSEALGGFYEQYF
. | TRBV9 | CASSALSYNEQFF
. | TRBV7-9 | CASSKRSVGEETQYF
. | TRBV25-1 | CASSEREYEQYF
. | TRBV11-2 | CASSLPSSTGSRETQYF
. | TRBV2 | CASSWAPSSGANVLTF
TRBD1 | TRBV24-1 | CATQTGQNNQPQHF
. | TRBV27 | CASSRVGQSYGYTF
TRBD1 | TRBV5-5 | CASSQSRDSINYGYTF
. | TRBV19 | CASSIDYIQPQHF
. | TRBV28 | CASVEQRTNYGYTF
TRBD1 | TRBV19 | CASSTATGYNEQFF
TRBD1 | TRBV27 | CASRPGQGWKEDQPQHF
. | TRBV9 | CASSVEGGHSPLHF
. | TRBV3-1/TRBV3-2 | CASSLTLTRSLEQYF
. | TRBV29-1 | CSAEGSRFPGYTF
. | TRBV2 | CASSEEFNYGYTF
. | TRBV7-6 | CASSLGGGMGSHEQFF
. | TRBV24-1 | CATSDFRHNEQFF
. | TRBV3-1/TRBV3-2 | CASSDYLSRGNEQFF
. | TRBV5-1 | CASSHRPGQLNSPLHF
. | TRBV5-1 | CASSQGPRTEAFF
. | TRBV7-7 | CASSKQEGTEAFF
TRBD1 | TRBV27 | CASSPAGPGGKGTQYF
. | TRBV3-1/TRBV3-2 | CASSQVSRSSYEQYF
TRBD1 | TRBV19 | CASSMGTGSDSNQPQHF